Given below is one T cell receptor (beta chain) in context. Its antigen is not known. From germline, CDR1 is DFQATT and CDR2 SNEGSKA (reference sequence). The ends were cut back, 2 bases at V and 4 bases at J, with 14 bases in the middle. The CDR3 spans 15 residues. cDNA molecules carried unique molecular identifiers, and template switching added a universal primer site. TCRdb independently ran MiXCR on the 5' RACE reads; one entry per CDR3 protein. The repertoire has 250,000 or so distinct CDR3 sequences, around 8.3% of them found once; the top ten carry approximately 3%. The sample is drawn from a study of identical twins. General study findings and limits: Zero-insertion findings could be partly confounded by invariant cells (MAIT and iNKT cells). Insertion counts were lower in abundant cord blood beta clonotypes, a trend that memory repertoires did not show.

This sample also appeared in a second study, on yellow fever vaccine responses in identical twins.

Specimen: CD8+ T cells sorted from blood. This TCR came from a young woman in good health. The chain is built from TRBV20-1 and TRBJ2-2; D is possibly TRBD2 (5 bases). Written as DNA, the CDR3 is TGCAGTGCTAGAAGAATAGCGACGATCACCGGGGAGCTGTTTTTT. Its protein is CSARRIATITGELFF.